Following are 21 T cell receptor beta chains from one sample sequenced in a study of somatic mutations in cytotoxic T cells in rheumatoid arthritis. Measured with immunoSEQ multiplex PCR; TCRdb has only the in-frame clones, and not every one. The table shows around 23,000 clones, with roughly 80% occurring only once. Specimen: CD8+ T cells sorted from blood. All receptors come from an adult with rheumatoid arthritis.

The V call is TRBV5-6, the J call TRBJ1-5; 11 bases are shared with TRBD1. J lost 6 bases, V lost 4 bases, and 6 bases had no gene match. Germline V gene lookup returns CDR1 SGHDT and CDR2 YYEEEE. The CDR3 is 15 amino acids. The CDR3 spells CASSAGQGAGQPQHF. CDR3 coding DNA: TGTGCCAGCAGCGCTGGACAGGGGGCCGGTCAGCCCCAGCATTTT. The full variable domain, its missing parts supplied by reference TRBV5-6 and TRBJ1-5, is DAGVTQSPTHLIKTRGQQVTLRCSPKSGHDTVSWYQQALGQGPQFIFQYYEEEERQRGNFPDRFSGHQFPNYSSELNVNALLLGDSALYLCASSAGQGAGQPQHFGDGTRLSIL.

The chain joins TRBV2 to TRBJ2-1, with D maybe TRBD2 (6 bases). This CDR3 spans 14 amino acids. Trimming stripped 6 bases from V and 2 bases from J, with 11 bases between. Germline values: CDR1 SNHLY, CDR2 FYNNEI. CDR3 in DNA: TGTGCCAGCAGGGGACTGAGGGCCTACAATGAGCAGTTCTTC. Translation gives CASRGLRAYNEQFF.

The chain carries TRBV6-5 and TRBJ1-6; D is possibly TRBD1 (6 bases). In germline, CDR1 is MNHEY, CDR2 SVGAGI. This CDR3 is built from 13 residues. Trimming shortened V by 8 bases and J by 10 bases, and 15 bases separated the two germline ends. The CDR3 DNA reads TGTGCCAGCCGACCGGGGGGGCAATCACCCCTCCACTTT. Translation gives CASRPGGQSPLHF.

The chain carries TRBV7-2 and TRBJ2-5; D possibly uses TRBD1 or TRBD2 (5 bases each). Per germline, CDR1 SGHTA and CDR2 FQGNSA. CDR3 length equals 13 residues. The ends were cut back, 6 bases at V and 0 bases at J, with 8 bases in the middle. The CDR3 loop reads CASSPGHQETQYF. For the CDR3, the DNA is TGTGCCAGCAGTCCGGGGCACCAAGAGACCCAGTACTTC.

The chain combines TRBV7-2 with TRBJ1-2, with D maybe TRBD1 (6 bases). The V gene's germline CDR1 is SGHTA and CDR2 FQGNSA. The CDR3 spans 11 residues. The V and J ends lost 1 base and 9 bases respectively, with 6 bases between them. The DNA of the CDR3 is TGTGCCAGCAGCTTAGGGGACAGCTACACCTTC. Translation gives CASSLGDSYTF.

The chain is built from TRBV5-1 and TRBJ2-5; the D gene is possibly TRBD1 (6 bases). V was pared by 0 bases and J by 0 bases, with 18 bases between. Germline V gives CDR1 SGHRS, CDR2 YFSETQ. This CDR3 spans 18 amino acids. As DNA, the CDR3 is TGCGCCAGCAGCTTGGACAGGGTGAATCGGGGAGACCAAGAGACCCAGTACTTC. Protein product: CASSLDRVNRGDQETQYF.

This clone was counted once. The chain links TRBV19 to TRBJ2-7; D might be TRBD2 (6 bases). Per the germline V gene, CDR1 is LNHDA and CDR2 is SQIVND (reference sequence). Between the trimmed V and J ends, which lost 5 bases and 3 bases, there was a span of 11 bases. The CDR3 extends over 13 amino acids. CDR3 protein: CASSLGTLYEQYF. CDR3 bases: TGTGCCAGTAGTCTCGGGACTCTCTACGAGCAGTACTTC.

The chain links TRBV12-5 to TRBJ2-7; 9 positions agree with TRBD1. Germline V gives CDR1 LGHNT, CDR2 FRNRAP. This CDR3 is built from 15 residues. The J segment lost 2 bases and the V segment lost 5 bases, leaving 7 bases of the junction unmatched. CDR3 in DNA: TGTGCTAGTGGTAAGGGACAGGGACCGGCCTACGAGCAGTACTTC. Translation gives CASGKGQGPAYEQYF.

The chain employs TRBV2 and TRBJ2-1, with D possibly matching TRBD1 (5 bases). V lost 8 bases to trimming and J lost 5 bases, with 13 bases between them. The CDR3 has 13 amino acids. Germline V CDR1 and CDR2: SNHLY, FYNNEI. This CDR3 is CASLIEQDNEQFF. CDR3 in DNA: TGTGCCAGCCTAATCGAACAGGACAATGAGCAGTTCTTC.

CDR3 nucleotides: TGTGCCAGCAGCTTGAGGATAGGGTCCTCCGCCTGGTCTGGAAACACCATATATTTT. Translation gives CASSLRIGSSAWSGNTIYF. The chain has TRBV5-6 and TRBJ1-3; unclear D gene. The CDR3 spans 19 residues. Trimming took off 1 base at V and 1 base at J, with 21 bases between the two ends. The V gene's germline CDR1 is SGHDT and CDR2 YYEEEE. Combining the CDR3 with reference TRBV5-6 and TRBJ1-3 gives the whole variable domain DAGVTQSPTHLIKTRGQQVTLRCSPKSGHDTVSWYQQALGQGPQFIFQYYEEEERQRGNFPDRFSGHQFPNYSSELNVNALLLGDSALYLCASSLRIGSSAWSGNTIYFGEGSWLTVV.

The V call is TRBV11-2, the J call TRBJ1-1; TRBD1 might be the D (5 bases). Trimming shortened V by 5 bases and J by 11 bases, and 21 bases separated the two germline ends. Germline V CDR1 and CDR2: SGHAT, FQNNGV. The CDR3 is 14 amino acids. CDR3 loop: CASSPSGTVFWAFF. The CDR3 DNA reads TGTGCCAGCAGCCCATCCGGGACGGTTTTTTGGGCTTTCTTT.

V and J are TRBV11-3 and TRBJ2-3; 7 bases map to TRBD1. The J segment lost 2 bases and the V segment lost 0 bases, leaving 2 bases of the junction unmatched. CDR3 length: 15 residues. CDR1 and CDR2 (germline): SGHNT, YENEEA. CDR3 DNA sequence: TGTGCCAGCAGCTTAGAACAGGGGACCACAGATACGCAGTATTTT. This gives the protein CASSLEQGTTDTQYF.

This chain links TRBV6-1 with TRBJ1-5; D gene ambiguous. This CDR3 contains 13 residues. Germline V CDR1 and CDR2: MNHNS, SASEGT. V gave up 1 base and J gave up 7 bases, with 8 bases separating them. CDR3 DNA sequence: TGTGCCAGCAGTGAAGGAGGTCAGCAGCCCCAGCATTTT. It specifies CASSEGGQQPQHF.

The CDR3 DNA follows: TGCAGCGTGAGGACAGAATCTGGAAACACCATATATTTT. This translates into CSVRTESGNTIYF. The J gene is TRBJ1-3, the V gene TRBV29-1; D is possibly TRBD1 (6 bases). This CDR3 comprises 13 residues. The V gene lost 6 bases and the J gene lost 1 base, with 10 bases spanning the gap. The germline V gene has CDR1 SQVTM and CDR2 ANQGSEA.

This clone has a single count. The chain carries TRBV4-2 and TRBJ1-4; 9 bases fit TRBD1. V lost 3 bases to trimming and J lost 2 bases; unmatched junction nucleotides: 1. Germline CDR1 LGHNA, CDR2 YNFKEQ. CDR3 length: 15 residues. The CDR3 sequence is CASSQGTGTNEKLFF. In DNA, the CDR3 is TGTGCCAGCAGCCAGGGGACAGGGACTAATGAAAAACTGTTTTTT.

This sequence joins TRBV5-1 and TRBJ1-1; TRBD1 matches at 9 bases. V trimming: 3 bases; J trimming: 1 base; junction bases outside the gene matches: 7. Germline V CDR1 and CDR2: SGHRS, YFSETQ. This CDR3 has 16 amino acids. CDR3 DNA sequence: TGCGCCAGCAGCTCACCGGGACAGGGACGGAACACTGAAGCTTTCTTT. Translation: CASSSPGQGRNTEAFF.

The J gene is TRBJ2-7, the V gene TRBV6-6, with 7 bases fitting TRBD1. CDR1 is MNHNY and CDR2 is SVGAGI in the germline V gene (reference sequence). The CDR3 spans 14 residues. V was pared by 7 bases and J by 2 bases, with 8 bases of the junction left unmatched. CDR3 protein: CASKSRDRPYEQYF. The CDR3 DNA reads TGTGCCAGCAAAAGCCGGGACAGACCCTACGAGCAGTACTTC.

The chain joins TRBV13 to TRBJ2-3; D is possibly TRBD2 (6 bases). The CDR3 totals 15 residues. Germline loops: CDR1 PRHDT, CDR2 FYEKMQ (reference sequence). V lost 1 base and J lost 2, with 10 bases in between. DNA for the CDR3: TGTGCCAGCAGCTTAGCGGGGGTTTACACAGATACGCAGTATTTT. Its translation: CASSLAGVYTDTQYF.

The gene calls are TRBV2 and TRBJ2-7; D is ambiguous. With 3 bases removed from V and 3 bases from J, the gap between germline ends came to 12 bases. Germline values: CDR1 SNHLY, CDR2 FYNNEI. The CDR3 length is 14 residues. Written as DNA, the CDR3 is TGTGCCAGCAGTGACCCAGGCGACCTCTACGAGCAGTACTTC. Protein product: CASSDPGDLYEQYF.

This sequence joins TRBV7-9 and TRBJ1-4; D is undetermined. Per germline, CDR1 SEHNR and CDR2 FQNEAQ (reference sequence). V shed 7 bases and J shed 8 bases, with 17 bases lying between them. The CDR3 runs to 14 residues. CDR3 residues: CASTPQEVGEKLFF. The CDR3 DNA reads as TGTGCCAGCACCCCGCAGGAGGTGGGCGAAAAACTGTTTTTT.

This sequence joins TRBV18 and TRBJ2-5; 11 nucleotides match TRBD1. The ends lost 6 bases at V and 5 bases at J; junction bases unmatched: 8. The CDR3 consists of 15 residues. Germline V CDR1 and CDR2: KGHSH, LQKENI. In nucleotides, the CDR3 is TGTGCCAGCTCGCCGGACAGGGGGCCAGGCGAGACCCAGTACTTC. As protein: CASSPDRGPGETQYF.